This T cell receptor (beta chain) was documented in a study of cytomegalovirus exposure and HLA in healthy donors. With 60 Vbeta and 13 Jbeta primers, the PCR was carried out. Clones were read by immunoSEQ multiplex PCR, and TCRdb kept only the in-frame ones, dropping some. In the table there are some 190,000 clones, under 80% of which are singletons. The CDR3 is 14 residues long. CDR1 LGHNA and CDR2 YNFKEQ come from the germline V gene. V lost 4 bases, J lost 4 bases, and 12 bases lay in between. This receptor was obtained from a woman aged 25-40 years in good health and CMV-seropositive. V is TRBV4-2 and J is TRBJ2-3; D is perhaps TRBD2 (5 bases). Sequenced material: PBMCs. The DNA for the CDR3 is TGTGCCAGCAGCCCCGGCCAAGCGGCAGATACGCAGTATTTT. Amino acid sequence: CASSPGQAADTQYF.